The TCR beta chain described here comes from a study of regulatory T cells in long-lasting Graves disease. Study-level information: Positivity for TSH receptor antibodies plus over 5 years of antithyroid drugs meant persistent Graves' disease.

CDR1 is MNHNS, CDR2 SASEGT, per germline. The V gene lost 6 bases and the J gene lost 2 bases, with 14 bases spanning the gap. The CDR3 runs to 15 residues. Study-level findings and limits: Whereas 900 to 1,000 public clonotypes were shared by new patients, persistent patients shared more, at 2,500 to 3,000. TRBV28, TRBJ1-2 and TRBJ2-5 were segments that persistent disease favored.

This clonotype appeared a few times. What it recognizes is unknown. CDR3-region Arm-PCR and iRepertoire HTBI primers produced the TCR beta libraries. One entry per CDR3 protein, called by TCRdb with MiXCR from the multiplex PCR reads. Here the sample spans roughly 430,000 distinct CDR3 sequences, around 20% being singletons. Stated time point: persistent/refractory GD, antithyroid drugs over 5 years with positive TRAb. The TCR library used RNA extracted from PBMCs. Roughly 9.6-milliliter peripheral blood samples went into EDTA tubes. The rearrangement links TRBV6-1 to TRBJ1-3; possible D gene TRBD1, 5 bases. This receptor was taken from a female donor with Graves disease. The starting material was peripheral blood mononuclear cells (PBMCs), obtained when the disease was refractory, from a patient treated with antithyroid drugs. The CDR3 DNA reads as TGTGCCAGCAGCAAAGGGGAAACGGCTGGAAACACCATATATTTT. As protein: CASSKGETAGNTIYF.